These 3 T cell receptor beta chains share one sample of origin, sequenced in a study of T cell repertoires in cytomegalovirus infection. MiXCR, applied by TCRdb to the reads, yields one record per CDR3 protein. This table holds 250,000 to 300,000 distinct CDR3 sequences, about 26% found once. The source material was PBMCs. All receptors derive from a human donor in good health (CMV status not recorded). Some clones in this sample may be carry-over from other donors' samples.

This clonotype has a handful of counts. The chain has TRBV4-3 and TRBJ2-7; 9 bases are a match to TRBD1. J lost 6 bases, V lost 3 bases, and 12 bases had no gene match. The CDR3 is 16 amino acids. CDR1 LGHNA and CDR2 YSLEER come from the germline V gene. In nucleotides, the CDR3 is TGCGCCAGCAGCCAGACTGGACAGGGGCCCTTGAGCGAGCAGTACTTC. This codes for CASSQTGQGPLSEQYF.

The chain joins TRBV7-2 to TRBJ2-7; D tentatively fits TRBD1 or TRBD2 (6 bases each). Germline V gene sequence: CDR1 SGHTA, CDR2 FQGNSA. There are 15 residues in the CDR3. The germline V and J ends were trimmed by 1 base and 3 bases, with 13 bases remaining between them. Here the CDR3 reads CASSLVPGANYEQYF. CDR3 in DNA: TGTGCCAGCAGCTTAGTGCCGGGGGCAAACTACGAGCAGTACTTC.

There are a few counts of this clonotype. The rearrangement joins TRBV5-1 to TRBJ2-2; D remains ambiguous. The CDR3 runs 14 residues. Per the germline V gene, CDR1 is SGHRS and CDR2 is YFSETQ. V shed 4 bases and J shed 1 base, with 8 bases lying between them. DNA of the CDR3: TGCGCCAGCAGCGGACGGGTGAACACCGGGGAGCTGTTTTTT. It specifies CASSGRVNTGELFF.